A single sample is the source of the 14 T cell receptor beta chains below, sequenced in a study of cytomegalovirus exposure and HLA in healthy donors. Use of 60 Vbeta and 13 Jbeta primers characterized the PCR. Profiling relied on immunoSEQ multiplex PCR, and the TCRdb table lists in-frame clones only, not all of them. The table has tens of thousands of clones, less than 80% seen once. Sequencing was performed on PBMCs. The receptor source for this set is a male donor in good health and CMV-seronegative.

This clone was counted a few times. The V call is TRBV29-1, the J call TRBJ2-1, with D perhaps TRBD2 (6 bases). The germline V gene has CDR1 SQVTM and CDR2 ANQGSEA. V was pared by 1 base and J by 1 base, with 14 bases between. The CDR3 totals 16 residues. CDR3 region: CSVEGGAKRSYNEQFF. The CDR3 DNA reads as TGCAGCGTTGAAGGCGGGGCCAAAAGGTCCTACAATGAGCAGTTCTTC.

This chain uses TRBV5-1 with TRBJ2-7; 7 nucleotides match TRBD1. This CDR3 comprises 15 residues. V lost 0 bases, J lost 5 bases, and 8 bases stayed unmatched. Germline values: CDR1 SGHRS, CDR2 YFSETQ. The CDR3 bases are TGCGCCAGCAGCTTGGAAGGGGGCCGGATTGACGAGCAGTACTTC. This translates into CASSLEGGRIDEQYF.

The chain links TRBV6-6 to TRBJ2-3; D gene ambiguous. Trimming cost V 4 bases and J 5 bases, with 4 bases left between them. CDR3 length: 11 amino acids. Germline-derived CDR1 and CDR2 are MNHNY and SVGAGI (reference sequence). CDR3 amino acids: CASSSGDTQYF. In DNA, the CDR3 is TGTGCCAGCAGTTCGGGAGATACGCAGTATTTT.

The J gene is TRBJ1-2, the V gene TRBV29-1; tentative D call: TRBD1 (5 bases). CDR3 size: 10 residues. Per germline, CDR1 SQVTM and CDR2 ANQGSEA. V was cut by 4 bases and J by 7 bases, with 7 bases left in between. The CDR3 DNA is TGCAGCGTTGCGGGGGGTGGCTACACCTTC. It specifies CSVAGGGYTF.

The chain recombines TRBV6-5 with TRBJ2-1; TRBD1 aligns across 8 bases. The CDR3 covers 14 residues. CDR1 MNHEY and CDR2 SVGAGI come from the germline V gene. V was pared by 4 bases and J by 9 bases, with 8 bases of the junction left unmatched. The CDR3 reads CASSLGQGAREQFF. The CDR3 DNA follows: TGTGCCAGCAGTTTAGGGCAGGGGGCTCGTGAGCAGTTCTTC.

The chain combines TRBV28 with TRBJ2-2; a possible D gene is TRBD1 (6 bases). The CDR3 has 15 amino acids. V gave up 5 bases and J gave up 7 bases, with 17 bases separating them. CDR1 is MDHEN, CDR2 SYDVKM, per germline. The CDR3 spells CASSPDRPSGGELFF. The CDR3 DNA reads TGTGCCAGCAGTCCAGACAGGCCCAGCGGCGGGGAGCTGTTTTTT.

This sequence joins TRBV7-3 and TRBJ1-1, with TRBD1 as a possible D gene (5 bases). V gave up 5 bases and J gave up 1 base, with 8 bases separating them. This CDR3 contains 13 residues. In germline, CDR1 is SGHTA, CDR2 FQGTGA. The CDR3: CASSGGGNTEAFF. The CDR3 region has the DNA TGTGCCAGCAGCGGGGGGGGGAACACTGAAGCTTTCTTT.

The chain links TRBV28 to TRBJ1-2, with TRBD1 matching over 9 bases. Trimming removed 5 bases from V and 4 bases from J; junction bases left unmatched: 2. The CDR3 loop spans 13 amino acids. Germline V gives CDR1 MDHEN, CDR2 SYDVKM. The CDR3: CASSTGQGYGYTF. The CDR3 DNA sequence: TGTGCCAGCAGTACGGGACAGGGCTATGGCTACACCTTC.

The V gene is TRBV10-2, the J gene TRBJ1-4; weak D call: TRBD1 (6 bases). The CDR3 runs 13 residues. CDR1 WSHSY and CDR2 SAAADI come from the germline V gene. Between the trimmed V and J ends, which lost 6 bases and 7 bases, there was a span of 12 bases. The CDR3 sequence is CASSLTGSEKLFF. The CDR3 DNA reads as TGCGCCAGCAGCCTCACAGGGAGTGAAAAACTGTTTTTT.

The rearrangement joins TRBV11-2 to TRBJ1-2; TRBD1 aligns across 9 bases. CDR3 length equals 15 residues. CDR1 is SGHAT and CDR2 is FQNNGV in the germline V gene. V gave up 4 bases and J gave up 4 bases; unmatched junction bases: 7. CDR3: CASSSLSDRGYGYTF. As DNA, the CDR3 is TGTGCCAGCAGCTCCCTTTCGGACAGGGGCTATGGCTACACCTTC.

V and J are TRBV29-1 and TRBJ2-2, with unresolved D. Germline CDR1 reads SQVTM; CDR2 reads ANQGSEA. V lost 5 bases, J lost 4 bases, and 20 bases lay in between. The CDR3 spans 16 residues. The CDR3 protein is CSVHWALPVSTGELFF. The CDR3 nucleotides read TGCAGCGTTCATTGGGCCCTCCCGGTTAGCACCGGGGAGCTGTTTTTT.

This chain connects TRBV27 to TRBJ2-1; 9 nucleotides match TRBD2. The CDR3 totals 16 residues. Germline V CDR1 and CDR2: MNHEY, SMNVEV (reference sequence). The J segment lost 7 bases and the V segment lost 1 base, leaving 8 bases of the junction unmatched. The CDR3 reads CASSLLGLAGKNEQFF. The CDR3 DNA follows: TGTGCCAGCAGTTTATTGGGGCTAGCGGGAAAGAATGAGCAGTTCTTC.

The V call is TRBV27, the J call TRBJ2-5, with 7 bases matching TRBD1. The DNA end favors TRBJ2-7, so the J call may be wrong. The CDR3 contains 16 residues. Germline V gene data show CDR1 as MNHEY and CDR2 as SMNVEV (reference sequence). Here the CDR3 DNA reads TGTGCCAGCAGCTTTAACGGACAGGTACCCACCTACGAGCAGTACTTC. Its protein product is CASSFNGQVPTYEQYF.

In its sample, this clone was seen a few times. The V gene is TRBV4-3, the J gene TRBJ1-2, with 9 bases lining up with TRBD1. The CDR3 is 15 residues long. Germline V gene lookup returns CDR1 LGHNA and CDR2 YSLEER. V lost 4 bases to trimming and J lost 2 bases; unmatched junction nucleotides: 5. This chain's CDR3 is CASSRQGDPNYGYTF. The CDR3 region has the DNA TGCGCCAGCAGCCGACAGGGGGACCCGAACTATGGCTACACCTTC.